The rows below give T cell receptor beta chains drawn from one sample of a study of shared clonotypes between healthy human individuals. This table comes from immunoSEQ multiplex PCR, and its TCRdb copy is limited to in-frame clones, with some not included. This repertoire shows 2 million to 2.5 million clones, 93% found once; its top ten account for under 2%. Sequencing used naive CD8+ T cells from PBMCs. The source is a man younger than 30 in good health. Some clones in this sample may be carry-over from other donors' samples. Both conserved end residues are part of each CDR3. The D gene is left open where the match is weak. Part of the rows lack a size; the others show once, few, many or a class for expanded clones.

- | TRBJ2-7 | - | TRBV27 | TGTGCCAGCAGTTTAAACGGGAGACACTCTACCTACGAGCAGTACTTC | CASSLNGRHSTYEQYF
TRBD1 | TRBJ1-5 | - | TRBV4-3 | TGCGCCAGCAGCCAGCTACAGGGGGGCGATCAGCCCCAGCATTTT | CASSQLQGGDQPQHF
TRBD1 | TRBJ2-5 | - | TRBV5-1 | TGCGCCAGCAGCTTGGATAGGGGGCGAGAGACCCAGTACTTC | CASSLDRGRETQYF
TRBD1 | TRBJ1-1 | - | TRBV25-1 | TGTGCCAGCAACGCGAACAGGGGGGACACTGAAGCTTTCTTT | CASNANRGDTEAFF
- | TRBJ2-7 | - | TRBV5-6 | TGTGCCAGCAGCCAGGGACGGCTTAACTACGAGCAGTACTTC | CASSQGRLNYEQYF
- | TRBJ1-1 | few | TRBV28 | TGTGCCAGCAGTCCCAGACACCTCGAAGCTTTCTTT | CASSPRHLEAFF
TRBD2 | TRBJ2-2 | - | TRBV5-1 | TGCGCCAGCAGCTTCGGACTAGCGGGTCCTATCGCCGGGGAGCTGTTTTTT | CASSFGLAGPIAGELFF
- | TRBJ1-2 | - | TRBV19 | TGTGCCAGTACCCCCGGGACAACCCCTAACTATGGCTACACCTTC | CASTPGTTPNYGYTF
TRBD1 | TRBJ2-1 | - | TRBV6-5 | TGTGCCAGCAGCCTGGACAGGAACTCCTACAATGAGCAGTTCTTC | CASSLDRNSYNEQFF
TRBD2 | TRBJ2-3 | - | TRBV7-9 | TGTGCCAGCTCCGACTTCTTAGCGGGAGGCACAGATACGCAGTATTTT | CASSDFLAGGTDTQYF
- | TRBJ1-1 | few | TRBV19 | TGTGCCAGTAGTTTACAGTGGAACACTGAAGCTTTCTTT | CASSLQWNTEAFF
TRBD1 | TRBJ1-2 | - | TRBV4-2 | TGTGCCAGCAGCCCCCCGGGACAGGGAAGTGGCTACACCTTC | CASSPPGQGSGYTF
TRBD2 | TRBJ2-7 | - | TRBV27 | TGTGCCAGCAGTTTTCTTCGGGCTAGCGGGATTTATGAGCAGTACTTC | CASSFLRASGIYEQYF
- | TRBJ1-2 | once | TRBV4-2 | TGTGCCAGCAGCCAAAGATCCGAAAGACGAATCTATGGCTACACCTTC | CASSQRSERRIYGYTF
- | TRBJ2-3 | - | TRBV28 | TGTGCCAGCTTTAAAGGGGGGGGAACAGATACGCAGTATTTT | CASFKGGGTDTQYF
- | TRBJ2-7 | - | TRBV6-1 | TGTGCCAGCAGTCCCCGTCCGGGGACCTACGAGCAGTACTTC | CASSPRPGTYEQYF
- | TRBJ2-7 | - | TRBV5-1 | TGCGCCAGCAGCTTGCGTAGCAGCTACGAGCAGTACTTC | CASSLRSSYEQYF
TRBD2 | TRBJ2-3 | - | TRBV4-3 | TGCGCCAGCAGCCAAGATTTCAAGGGACTAGCGGGACCAGATACGCAGTATTTT | CASSQDFKGLAGPDTQYF
- | TRBJ2-5 | - | TRBV28 | TGTGCCAGCAGTCCTGAGGCCCGGCAAGAGACCCAGTACTTC | CASSPEARQETQYF
- | TRBJ2-1 | - | TRBV2 | TGTGCCAGCAGTCAAGGGGGGGCAGTCCCATACAATGAGCAGTTCTTC | CASSQGGAVPYNEQFF
- | TRBJ1-3 | - | TRBV19 | TGTGCCAGTAGCTCCCCCGGGACATGGTCTGGAAACACCATATATTTT | CASSSPGTWSGNTIYF
TRBD1 | TRBJ1-1 | - | TRBV7-2 | TGTGCCAGCAGCTCTCGTCCGGGACAGCTCAACACTGAAGCTTTCTTT | CASSSRPGQLNTEAFF
- | TRBJ2-2 | - | TRBV28 | TGTGCCAGCAGGTCCGAACGGGACAAGCCTTACACCGGGGAGCTGTTTTTT | CASRSERDKPYTGELFF
TRBD1 | TRBJ2-5 | once | TRBV6-5 | TGTGCCAGCAGTTCCAGACAGGGCGTAGAGACCCAGTACTTC | CASSSRQGVETQYF